Reported below is one T cell receptor (beta chain). The data derive from a study of blood T cells in healthy people across ages. Alongside a J-beta primer mix, a sample-barcoded 5' primer served in a second PCR lasting roughly 6 to 11 cycles. A single record per CDR3 protein comes from TCRdb applying MiXCR to the 5' RACE reads. The sample lists about 670,000 distinct CDR3 sequences, over 40% occurring once. V shed 4 bases, J shed 6 bases, and the junction held 6 bases outside the gene matches. The CDR3 extends over 13 amino acids. Germline V CDR1 and CDR2: KGHSH, LQKENI. Sequencing used blood. The sequence was collected from a woman at least 80 years old in good health. This rearrangement joins TRBV18 to TRBJ2-7; the match to TRBD2 covers 7 bases. CDR3 DNA sequence: TGTGCCAGCTCACTCGGACTAGAACGCGAGCAGTACTTC. As protein: CASSLGLEREQYF.